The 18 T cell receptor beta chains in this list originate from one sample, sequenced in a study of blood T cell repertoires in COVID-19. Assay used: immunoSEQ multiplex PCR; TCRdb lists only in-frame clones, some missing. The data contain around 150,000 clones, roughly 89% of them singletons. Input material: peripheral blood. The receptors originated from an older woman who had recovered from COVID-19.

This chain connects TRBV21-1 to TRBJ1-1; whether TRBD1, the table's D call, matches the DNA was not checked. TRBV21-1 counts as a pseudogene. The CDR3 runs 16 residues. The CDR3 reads CASSKSLGQACAEAFF. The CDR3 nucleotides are TGTGCCAGCAGCAAATCTTTAGGACAGGCATGCGCCGAAGCTTTCTTT.

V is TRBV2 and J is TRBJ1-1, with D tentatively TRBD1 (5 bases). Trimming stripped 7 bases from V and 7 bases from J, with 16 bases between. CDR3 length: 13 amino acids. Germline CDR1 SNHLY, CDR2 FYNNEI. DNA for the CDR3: TGTGCCAGCAAGTCCTTTCCCGACAGTGAAGCTTTCTTT. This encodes CASKSFPDSEAFF. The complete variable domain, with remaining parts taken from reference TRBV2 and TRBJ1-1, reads EPEVTQTPSHQVTQMGQEVILRCVPISNHLYFYWYRQILGQKVEFLVSFYNNEISEKSEIFDDQFSVERPDGSNFTLKIRSTKLEDSAMYFCASKSFPDSEAFFGQGTRLTVV.

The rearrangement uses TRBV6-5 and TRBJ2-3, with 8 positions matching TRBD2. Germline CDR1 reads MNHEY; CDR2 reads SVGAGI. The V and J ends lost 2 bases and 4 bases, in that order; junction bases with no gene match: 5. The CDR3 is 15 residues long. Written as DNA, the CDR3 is TGTGCCAGCAGTTACCCCCAGCGGGGGTCAGATACGCAGTATTTT. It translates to CASSYPQRGSDTQYF.

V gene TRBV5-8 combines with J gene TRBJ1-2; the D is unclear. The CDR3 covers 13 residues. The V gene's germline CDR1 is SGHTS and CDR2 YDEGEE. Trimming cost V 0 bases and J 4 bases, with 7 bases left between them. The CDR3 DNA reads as TGTGCCAGCAGCTTGGGAGGTAGCTATGGCTACACCTTC. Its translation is CASSLGGSYGYTF. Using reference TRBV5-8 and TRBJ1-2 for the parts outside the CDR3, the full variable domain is EAGVTQSPTHLIKTRGQQATLRCSPISGHTSVYWYQQALGLGLQFLLWYDEGEERNRGNFPPRFSGRQFPNYSSELNVNALELEDSALYLCASSLGGSYGYTFGSGTRLTVV.

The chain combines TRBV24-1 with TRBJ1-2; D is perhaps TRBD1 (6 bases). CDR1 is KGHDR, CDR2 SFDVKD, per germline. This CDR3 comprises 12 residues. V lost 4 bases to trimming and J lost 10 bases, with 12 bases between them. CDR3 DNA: TGTGCCACCAGTGAACCCCAGGGGACCTACACCTTC. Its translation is CATSEPQGTYTF.

This CDR3 reads CASRESGGTEAFF. CDR3 in DNA: TGTGCCAGCAGAGAGAGCGGGGGCACTGAAGCTTTCTTT. This chain joins TRBV28 and TRBJ1-1; TRBD1 might be the D (5 bases). This CDR3 is built from 13 residues. V gave up 6 bases and J gave up 4 bases, with 12 bases separating them. CDR1 is MDHEN and CDR2 is SYDVKM in the germline V gene.

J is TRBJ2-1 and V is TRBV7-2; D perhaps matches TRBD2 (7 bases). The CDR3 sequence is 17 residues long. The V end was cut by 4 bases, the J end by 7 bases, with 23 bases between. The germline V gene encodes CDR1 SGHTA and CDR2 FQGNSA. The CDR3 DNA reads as TGTGCCAGCAGCTCGAAAAAACAGGGAGGGCGTTGGAATGAGCAGTTCTTC. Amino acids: CASSSKKQGGRWNEQFF.

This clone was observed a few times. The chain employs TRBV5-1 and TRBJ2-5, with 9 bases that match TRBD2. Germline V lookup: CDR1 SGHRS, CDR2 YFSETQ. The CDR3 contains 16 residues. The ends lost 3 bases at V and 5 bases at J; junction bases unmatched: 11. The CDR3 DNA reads TGCGCCAGCAGCTCCTCCGGGACTAGCATTTGGGAGACCCAGTACTTC. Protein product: CASSSSGTSIWETQYF.

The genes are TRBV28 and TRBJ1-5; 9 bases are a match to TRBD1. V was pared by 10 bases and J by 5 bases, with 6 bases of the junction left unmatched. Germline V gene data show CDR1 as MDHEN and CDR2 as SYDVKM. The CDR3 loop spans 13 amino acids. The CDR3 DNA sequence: TGTGCCATACAGGGGGCAACCTATCAGCCCCAGCATTTT. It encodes CAIQGATYQPQHF. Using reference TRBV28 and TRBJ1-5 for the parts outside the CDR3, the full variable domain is DVKVTQSSRYLVKRTGEKVFLECVQDMDHENMFWYRQDPGLGLRLIYFSYDVKMKEKGDIPEGYSVSREKKERFSLILESASTNQTSMYLCAIQGATYQPQHFGDGTRLSIL.

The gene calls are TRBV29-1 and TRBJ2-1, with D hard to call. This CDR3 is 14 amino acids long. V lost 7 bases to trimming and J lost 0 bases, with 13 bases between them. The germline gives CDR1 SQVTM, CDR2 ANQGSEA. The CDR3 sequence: CSATTESSYNEQFF. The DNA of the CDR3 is TGCAGCGCTACAACAGAGAGCTCCTACAATGAGCAGTTCTTC.

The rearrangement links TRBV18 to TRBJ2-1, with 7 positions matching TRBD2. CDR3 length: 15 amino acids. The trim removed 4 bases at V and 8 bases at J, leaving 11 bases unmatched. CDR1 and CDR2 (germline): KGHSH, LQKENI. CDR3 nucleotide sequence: TGTGCCAGCTCACTACAGAACCAGGGAGGGGATGAGCAGTTCTTC. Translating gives CASSLQNQGGDEQFF.

The CDR3 DNA follows: TGTGCCAGCACCCGAGGGAACGAGCAGTACTTC. Translation: CASTRGNEQYF. J is TRBJ2-7 and V is TRBV4-2, with D possibly TRBD2 on 5 matching bases. The CDR3 is made up of 11 amino acids. Germline-derived CDR1 and CDR2 are LGHNA and YNFKEQ. V dropped 7 bases and J dropped 5 bases, with 9 bases sitting between them.

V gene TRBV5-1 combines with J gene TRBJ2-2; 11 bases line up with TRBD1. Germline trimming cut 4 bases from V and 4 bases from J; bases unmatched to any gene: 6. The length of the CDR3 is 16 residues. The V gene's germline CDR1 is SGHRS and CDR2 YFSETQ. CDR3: CASSRTGGAGTGELFF. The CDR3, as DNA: TGCGCCAGCAGCCGGACAGGGGGCGCGGGCACCGGGGAGCTGTTTTTT.

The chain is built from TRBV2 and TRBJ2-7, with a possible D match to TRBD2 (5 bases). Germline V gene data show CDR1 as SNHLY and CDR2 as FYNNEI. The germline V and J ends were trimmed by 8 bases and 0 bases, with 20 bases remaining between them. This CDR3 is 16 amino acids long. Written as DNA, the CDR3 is TGTGCCAGCGGGGTCCTTGGAGGTCGGAACTCCTACGAGCAGTACTTC. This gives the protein CASGVLGGRNSYEQYF.

The CDR3 spells CAMGTSGDTQYF. The DNA for the CDR3 is TGTGCCATGGGAACTAGCGGAGATACGCAGTATTTT. The chain is built from TRBV10-3 and TRBJ2-3, with TRBD2 matching 8 bases. CDR1 and CDR2 from the germline V gene are ENHRY and SYGVKD. The CDR3 covers 12 residues. With V trimmed by 9 bases and J by 5 bases, 4 bases remained unmatched.

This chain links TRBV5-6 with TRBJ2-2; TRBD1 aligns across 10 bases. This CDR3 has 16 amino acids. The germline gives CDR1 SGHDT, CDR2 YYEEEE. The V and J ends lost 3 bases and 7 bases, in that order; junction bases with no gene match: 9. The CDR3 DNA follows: TGTGCCAGCAGCTCCCCCGGGACAGGGGAGATCGGGGAGCTGTTTTTT. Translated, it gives CASSSPGTGEIGELFF. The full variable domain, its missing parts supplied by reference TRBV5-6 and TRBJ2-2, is DAGVTQSPTHLIKTRGQQVTLRCSPKSGHDTVSWYQQALGQGPQFIFQYYEEEERQRGNFPDRFSGHQFPNYSSELNVNALLLGDSALYLCASSSPGTGEIGELFFGEGSRLTVL.

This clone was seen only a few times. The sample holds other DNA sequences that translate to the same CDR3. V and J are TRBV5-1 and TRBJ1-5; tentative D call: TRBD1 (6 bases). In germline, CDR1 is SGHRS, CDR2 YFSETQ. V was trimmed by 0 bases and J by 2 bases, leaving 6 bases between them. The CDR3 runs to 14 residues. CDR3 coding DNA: TGCGCCAGCAGCTTGGCAGGGGGCAATCAGCCCCAGCATTTT. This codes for CASSLAGGNQPQHF.

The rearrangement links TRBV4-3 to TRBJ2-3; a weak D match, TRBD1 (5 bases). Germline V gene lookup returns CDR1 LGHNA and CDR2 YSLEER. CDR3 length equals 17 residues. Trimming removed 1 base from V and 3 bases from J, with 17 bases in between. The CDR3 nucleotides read TGCGCCAGCAGCCAAGGGGGCACGCAGAGGAGAACAGATACGCAGTATTTT. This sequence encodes CASSQGGTQRRTDTQYF.